This TCR beta chain was obtained from a study of T cells in Graves' hyperthyroidism and ophthalmopathy. The TCR beta CDR3 regions underwent amplification using RNA transcripts as the source. First-round RT-PCR of the TCR CDR3 relied on the HTBI primer set. One entry per CDR3 protein, called by TCRdb with MiXCR from the multiplex PCR reads. The sample consists of under 200,000 distinct CDR3 sequences, over 8% of them appearing once. CDR1 LNHDA and CDR2 SQIVND come from the germline V gene (reference sequence). The CDR3 length is 14 residues. Trimming cost V 3 bases and J 4 bases; bases outside gene matches: 3.

The chain is built from TRBV19 and TRBJ2-7; the match to TRBD1 covers 10 bases. This clonotype was sampled from a woman aged 18-35 years with Graves' hyperthyroidism that later progressed to Graves' ophthalmopathy. Sequencing input: blood. DNA of the CDR3: TGTGCCAGTAGTATGGGGACAGGGGCGTACGAGCAGTACTTC. Amino acid sequence: CASSMGTGAYEQYF.